The 24 T cell receptor beta chains given below trace back to one sample, sequenced in a study of monozygotic twins with inflammatory bowel disease (dated by TCRdb to the late 2010s). Library prep was done by 5' RACE. TCRdb shows the sequencer as Illumina HiSeq 2500. TCRdb reprocessed the reads into one record per CDR3 protein sequence, lacking DNA. This sample's clone table shows about 440,000 distinct CDR3 sequences. 2% to 3% of the sample is held by the ten biggest clonotypes. Sequenced material: blood. All receptors derive from a human donor with ulcerative colitis or Crohn's disease, or a healthy co-twin of an affected twin (not recorded which).

The J gene is TRBJ2-3, the V gene TRBV7-9; TCRdb indicates TRBD1, and absent DNA this call remains unverified. This CDR3 comprises 15 residues. From germline, CDR1 is SEHNR and CDR2 FQNEAQ (reference sequence). CDR3 amino acids: CASSTGTGGTDTQYF.

V and J are TRBV7-2 and TRBJ2-5. CDR1 SGHTA and CDR2 FQGNSA come from the germline V gene. CDR3 length: 15 amino acids. CDR3 loop: CASSLGGTVQETQYF.

The chain carries TRBV7-3 and TRBJ2-2. This CDR3 is built from 16 residues. CDR1 and CDR2 from the germline V gene are SGHTA and FQGTGA. CDR3 residues: CASSFTFLGNTGELFF.

The chain uses TRBV7-8 and TRBJ2-3; TCRdb calls TRBD1, which cannot be checked without DNA. CDR3 length equals 17 residues. Germline V lookup: CDR1 SGHVS, CDR2 FQNEAQ. This CDR3 is CASSILGVGASTDTQYF.

The CDR3 here is CASSLAGPAYNEQFF. V and J are TRBV7-2 and TRBJ2-1. This CDR3 has 15 amino acids. The germline V gene has CDR1 SGHTA and CDR2 FQGNSA.

The rearrangement joins TRBV30 to TRBJ1-2; TCRdb designates TRBD1, a call that cannot be tested without DNA. CDR1 and CDR2 (germline): GTSNPN, SVGIG (reference sequence). CDR3 length equals 13 residues. The chain's CDR3 is CAGPLAGNYGYTF.

The rearrangement joins TRBV3-1 to TRBJ2-4; TCRdb gives TRBD1 as the D gene, but with no DNA this cannot be confirmed. This CDR3 contains 16 residues. Germline V lookup: CDR1 LGHDT, CDR2 YNNKEL (reference sequence). The CDR3 protein is CASSQQDRIAKNIQYF.

The CDR3 loop reads CASSLTSGVSGELFF. The V call is TRBV5-4, the J call TRBJ2-2; TCRdb returns TRBD2, unconfirmable since there is no DNA. CDR1 is SGHNT and CDR2 is YYREEE in the germline V gene (reference sequence). The CDR3 extends over 15 amino acids. Based on the CDR3 plus reference TRBV5-4 and TRBJ2-2, the full variable domain is ETGVTQSPTHLIKTRGQQVTLRCSSQSGHNTVSWYQQALGQGPQFIFQYYREEENGRGNFPPRFSGLQFPNYSSELNVNALELDDSALYLCASSLTSGVSGELFFGEGSRLTVL.

V and J are TRBV6-1 and TRBJ2-3; checking the TCRdb D call of TRBD1 is not possible without DNA. CDR1 is MNHNS and CDR2 is SASEGT in the germline V gene. The CDR3 sequence is 15 residues long. CDR3 in amino acids: CASARTGGGTDTQYF.

V gene TRBV5-1 combines with J gene TRBJ1-5; TCRdb names TRBD1, which stays unverified in the absence of DNA. Germline V gene data show CDR1 as SGHRS and CDR2 as YFSETQ. The length of the CDR3 is 15 residues. The CDR3 reads CASSRGGHTDQPQHF.

The J gene is TRBJ2-1, the V gene TRBV10-3; TCRdb selects TRBD2, and the lack of DNA leaves this call unchecked. The CDR3 spans 19 residues. Germline values: CDR1 ENHRY, CDR2 SYGVKD. CDR3 loop: CATLEPGLAGDGSFNEQFF.

This chain connects TRBV24-1 to TRBJ1-4; the D call from TCRdb, TRBD1, cannot be confirmed without DNA. The germline gives CDR1 KGHDR, CDR2 SFDVKD. The CDR3 totals 13 residues. The CDR3 region is CATKTGVLEKLFF.

The genes are TRBV6-1 and TRBJ1-1; TCRdb's assignment of TRBD1 cannot be checked, as there is no DNA. This CDR3 spans 15 amino acids. Germline V gene sequence: CDR1 MNHNS, CDR2 SASEGT. CDR3: CASRQQGAGNTEAFF.

The V gene is TRBV12-3 or TRBV12-4, the J gene TRBJ2-1; there is no DNA to check the TCRdb D call of TRBD1. The CDR3 loop spans 14 amino acids. CDR3 sequence: CASRVSRVAGEQFF.

The chain couples TRBV7-2 to TRBJ1-4; absent DNA, TCRdb's TRBD1 call cannot be checked. CDR1 SGHTA and CDR2 FQGNSA come from the germline V gene. The CDR3 covers 15 residues. This CDR3 is CASSPRRGTNEKLFF.

The chain uses TRBV2 and TRBJ1-5; TCRdb proposes TRBD1, but this gene call is untestable without DNA. The CDR3 runs 13 residues. The V gene's germline CDR1 is SNHLY and CDR2 FYNNEI. CDR3 amino acids: CATQGALNQPQHF.

This sequence joins TRBV19 and TRBJ2-5; TCRdb selects TRBD1, and the lack of DNA leaves this call unchecked. CDR1 is LNHDA, CDR2 SQIVND, per germline (reference sequence). There are 14 residues in the CDR3. The CDR3 loop is CASSPTGGPETQYF.

The V gene is TRBV7-2, the J gene TRBJ2-7; TCRdb lists TRBD1, though no DNA is available to test this call. Germline V CDR1 and CDR2: SGHTA, FQGNSA. The CDR3 is 15 amino acids. CDR3 protein: CASSLVWDSAYEQYF. The full variable domain, completed using reference TRBV7-2 and TRBJ2-7, is GAGVSQSPSNKVTEKGKDVELRCDPISGHTALYWYRQSLGQGLEFLIYFQGNSAPDKSGLPSDRFSAERTGGSVSTLTIQRTQQEDSAVYLCASSLVWDSAYEQYFGPGTRLTVT.

The chain joins TRBV29-1 to TRBJ2-3; TCRdb names TRBD2, which stays unverified in the absence of DNA. This CDR3 spans 16 amino acids. Germline V CDR1 and CDR2: SQVTM, ANQGSEA. The CDR3: CSALGIAGTDTDTQYF.

The V call is TRBV21-1, the J call TRBJ2-7; there is no DNA to check the TCRdb D call of TRBD1. TRBV21-1 counts as a pseudogene. The CDR3 loop spans 16 amino acids. The CDR3 reads CASGEEQGLLGYEQYF.

The chain has TRBV3-1 and TRBJ2-7; no DNA is available, so the TRBD1 call from TCRdb remains unchecked. Looked up from germline, CDR1 is LGHDT and CDR2 is YNNKEL (reference sequence). The CDR3 loop spans 12 amino acids. The CDR3 loop reads CASSQVQGEQYF.

The chain couples TRBV2 to TRBJ2-1; the D call from TCRdb, TRBD2, cannot be confirmed without DNA. The CDR3 covers 17 residues. The germline CDR1 and CDR2 sequences are SNHLY and FYNNEI. CDR3: CASSEGKGTRSSNEQFF.

The V call is TRBV29-1, the J call TRBJ2-2. The CDR3 sequence is 13 residues long. Germline-derived CDR1 and CDR2 are SQVTM and ANQGSEA. CDR3 amino acids: CSVGRSNTGELFF.

The chain is built from TRBV5-5 and TRBJ1-2; TCRdb's assignment of TRBD1 cannot be checked, as there is no DNA. Germline lookup yields CDR1 SGHKS and CDR2 YYEKEE (reference sequence). The CDR3 runs 16 residues. The CDR3: CASSSESFTGSGGCTF.